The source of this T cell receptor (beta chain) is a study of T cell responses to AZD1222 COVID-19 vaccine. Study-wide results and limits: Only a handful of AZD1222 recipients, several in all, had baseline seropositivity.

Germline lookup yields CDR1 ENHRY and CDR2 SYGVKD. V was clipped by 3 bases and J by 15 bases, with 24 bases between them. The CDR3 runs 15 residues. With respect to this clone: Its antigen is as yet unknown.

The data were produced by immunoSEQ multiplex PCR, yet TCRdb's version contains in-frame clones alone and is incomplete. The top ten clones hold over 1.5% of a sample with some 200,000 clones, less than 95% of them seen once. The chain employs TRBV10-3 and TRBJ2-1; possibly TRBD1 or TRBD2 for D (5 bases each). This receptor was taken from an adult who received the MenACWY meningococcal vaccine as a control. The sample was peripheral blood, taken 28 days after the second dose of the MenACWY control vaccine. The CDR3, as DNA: TGTGCCATCAGTGATGAGAGACTTGGGGGTTTTGGTCCGTTCTTC. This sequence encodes CAISDERLGGFGPFF.